The 21 T cell receptor beta chains below all came from one sample that was sequenced in a study of blood T cell repertoires in COVID-19. The repertoire was sequenced with immunoSEQ multiplex PCR; TCRdb's copy has only in-frame clones and lacks some. The sample includes about 140,000 clones, 60% to 80% seen only once; the top ten take roughly 2.9%. Sequenced input: PBMCs or T cells enriched from blood (not recorded which). Every receptor here comes from a woman between 45 and 60 years old who had recovered from COVID-19.

The chain is built from TRBV9 and TRBJ1-3; possibly TRBD1 for D (6 bases). Trimming took 0 bases from V and 1 from J, leaving 14 bases between them. CDR3 length equals 17 residues. Looked up from germline, CDR1 is SGDLS and CDR2 is YYNGEE. CDR3 amino acids: CASSVAGGLISGNTIYF. DNA for the CDR3: TGTGCCAGCAGCGTAGCGGGGGGGCTGATATCTGGAAACACCATATATTTT.

The chain carries TRBV19 and TRBJ1-4; 7 nucleotides match TRBD1. This CDR3 spans 16 amino acids. V shed 6 bases, J shed 8 bases, and the junction held 15 bases outside the gene matches. Germline loops: CDR1 LNHDA, CDR2 SQIVND (reference sequence). The CDR3 loop is CASRRQGHAAGEKLFF. In DNA form, the CDR3 reads TGTGCCAGTAGGAGACAGGGCCATGCGGCGGGGGAAAAACTGTTTTTT.

The V gene is TRBV25-1, the J gene TRBJ1-4, with D perhaps matching TRBD1 (5 bases). Germline CDR1 MGHDK, CDR2 SYGVNS. The CDR3 loop spans 14 amino acids. V shed 5 bases and J shed 5 bases, with 12 bases lying between them. The CDR3 spells CASSYSGGNEKLFF. CDR3 nucleotides: TGTGCCAGCAGTTACAGCGGGGGGAATGAAAAACTGTTTTTT.

The genes are TRBV19 and TRBJ1-1; TRBD1 matches 7 bases. Germline-derived CDR1 and CDR2 are LNHDA and SQIVND (reference sequence). The CDR3 is 14 residues long. V trimming: 4 bases; J trimming: 0 bases; junction bases outside the gene matches: 2. The CDR3 DNA follows: TGTGCCAGTAGTAAGGGGACAGTGAACACTGAAGCTTTCTTT. Its protein is CASSKGTVNTEAFF.

The chain has TRBV6-2 or TRBV6-3 and TRBJ2-5; perhaps TRBD2 as D (7 bases). Germline values: CDR1 MNHEY, CDR2 SVGEGT. There are 15 residues in the CDR3. The V end was cut by 5 bases, the J end by 5 bases, with 18 bases between. CDR3 in DNA: TGTGCCAGCAGTCCCCGGGGGGCAGGGCTTGAGACCCAGTACTTC. As protein: CASSPRGAGLETQYF.

Only one count was recorded for this clone. The CDR3 sequence is CASSQGRGGYTDTQYF. CDR3 nucleotides: TGTGCCAGCAGCCAAGGGCGGGGGGGGTACACAGATACGCAGTATTTT. This chain joins TRBV3-1 (or the pseudogene TRBV3-2) and TRBJ2-3; 9 positions agree with TRBD2. The CDR3 consists of 16 residues. Germline lookup yields CDR1 LGHDT and CDR2 YNNKEL (reference sequence). V shed 1 base, J shed 2 bases, and the junction held 4 bases outside the gene matches.

This clone was recorded a few times. The chain recombines TRBV5-1 with TRBJ1-2; 11 bases align to TRBD1. The CDR3 contains 15 residues. V shed 0 bases, J shed 9 bases, and the junction held 7 bases outside the gene matches. The V gene's germline CDR1 is SGHRS and CDR2 YFSETQ. The CDR3 DNA reads TGCGCCAGCAGCTTGGGGACAGGGGGCGTCTTGAGCTACACCTTC. This encodes CASSLGTGGVLSYTF.

The chain couples TRBV29-1 to TRBJ2-1; the match to TRBD2 covers 12 bases. The CDR3 sequence is 15 residues long. Losses at the gene ends were 5 bases for V and 4 bases for J; bases not matched to a gene: 6. From germline, CDR1 is SQVTM and CDR2 ANQGSEA. This chain's CDR3 is CSVSSTSGGYNEQFF. CDR3 coding DNA: TGCAGCGTTTCCTCGACTAGCGGGGGTTACAATGAGCAGTTCTTC.

This clone has only one observation. CDR3 sequence: CASRTGGSSNMPYEQYF. CDR3 DNA: TGTGCCAGCCGAACAGGGGGCAGTTCCAATATGCCCTACGAGCAGTACTTC. The rearrangement uses TRBV18 and TRBJ2-7; 9 nucleotides agree with TRBD1. Germline loops: CDR1 KGHSH, CDR2 LQKENI. V trimming: 8 bases; J trimming: 2 bases; junction bases outside the gene matches: 16. The CDR3 is 17 amino acids.

The chain recombines TRBV19 with TRBJ1-1; 10 nucleotides align to TRBD1. This CDR3 is 17 amino acids long. Unmatched junction bases numbered 12, after V lost 3 bases and J lost 5 bases. Germline V lookup: CDR1 LNHDA, CDR2 SQIVND (reference sequence). The CDR3, as DNA: TGTGCCAGTAGTATTTCCCAAGGGGACAGGGGACGAACTGAAGCTTTCTTT. Translating it yields CASSISQGDRGRTEAFF.

This chain uses TRBV7-3 with TRBJ2-5; D not resolved. Per germline, CDR1 SGHTA and CDR2 FQGTGA. The CDR3 extends over 13 amino acids. V lost 2 bases and J lost 4, with 8 bases in between. The CDR3 region is CASSLSGSETQYF. Here the CDR3 DNA reads TGTGCCAGCAGCTTATCGGGTTCAGAGACCCAGTACTTC. The full variable domain, its missing parts supplied by reference TRBV7-3 and TRBJ2-5, is GAGVSQTPSNKVTEKGKYVELRCDPISGHTALYWYRQSLGQGPEFLIYFQGTGAADDSGLPNDRFFAVRPEGSVSTLKIQRTERGDSAVYLCASSLSGSETQYFGPGTRLLVL.

This sequence joins TRBV30 and TRBJ2-1; 7 nucleotides line up with TRBD2. Germline V CDR1 and CDR2: GTSNPN, SVGIG (reference sequence). Trimming at V came to 5 bases and at J to 2 bases, leaving 6 bases not matched to a gene. There are 14 residues in the CDR3. The CDR3 sequence is CAWSSGVTYNEQFF. The CDR3 bases are TGTGCCTGGTCGAGCGGGGTCACCTACAATGAGCAGTTCTTC.

The CDR3 DNA reads TGCGCCAGCAGCCTGACAGGGGGCGGTTCACCCCTCCACTTT. Protein sequence: CASSLTGGGSPLHF. V is TRBV5-1 and J is TRBJ1-6; 10 bases match TRBD1. V lost 4 bases and J lost 9; bases outside the gene matches: 4. CDR3 length: 14 amino acids. Germline assignment: CDR1 SGHRS and CDR2 YFSETQ.

The rearrangement joins TRBV19 to TRBJ2-2; 10 nucleotides agree with TRBD1. With 7 bases clipped from V and 6 bases from J, the junction kept 8 bases outside the gene matches. CDR1 and CDR2 (germline): LNHDA, SQIVND (reference sequence). The CDR3 runs to 15 residues. For the CDR3, the DNA is TGTGCCAGTATCTCGGGACAGGGGAGCGCCGGGGAGCTGTTTTTT. Its translation is CASISGQGSAGELFF.

The J gene is TRBJ1-5, the V gene TRBV5-3; tentative D call: TRBD1 (5 bases). TRBV5-3 counts as an open reading frame of uncertain function. This CDR3 comprises 13 residues. V lost 4 bases, J lost 7 bases, and 12 bases lay in between. The CDR3 here is CARSRPGDQPQHF. The DNA for the CDR3 is TGTGCCAGAAGCCGGCCGGGGGACCAGCCCCAGCATTTT.

The chain couples TRBV11-3 to TRBJ1-1; possibly TRBD1 for D (5 bases). Trimming took 5 bases from V and 7 from J, leaving 17 bases between them. Germline V CDR1 and CDR2: SGHNT, YENEEA. The CDR3 is 14 residues long. In nucleotides, the CDR3 is TGTGCCAGCAGCATCGGGACTGATAATTATGAAGCTTTCTTT. It translates to CASSIGTDNYEAFF. Combining the CDR3 with reference TRBV11-3 and TRBJ1-1 gives the whole variable domain EAGVVQSPRYKIIEKKQPVAFWCNPISGHNTLYWYLQNLGQGPELLIRYENEEAVDDSQLPKDRFSAERLKGVDSTLKIQPAELGDSAVYLCASSIGTDNYEAFFGQGTRLTVV.

This clone came up a few times. The junction does not match germline at one end; this may be a read error. The chain links TRBV19 to TRBJ1-5; no firm D call. The CDR3 runs 14 residues. Per germline, CDR1 LNHDA and CDR2 SQIVND (reference sequence). This chain's CDR3 is CASSISGSSQPQHF. The CDR3 bases are TGTGCCAGTAGTATATCCGGGAGCAGTCAGCCCCAGCATTTT.

This clone was observed a few times. The V call is TRBV7-3, the J call TRBJ2-7, with a possible D match to TRBD2 (5 bases). Trimming left V 5 bases short and J 5 bases short, with 16 bases between. There are 14 residues in the CDR3. Germline assignment: CDR1 SGHTA and CDR2 FQGTGA. Here the CDR3 reads CASSIENIGNEQYF. In nucleotides, the CDR3 is TGTGCCAGCAGCATCGAAAACATCGGGAACGAGCAGTACTTC.

The rearrangement uses TRBV6-5 and TRBJ1-2; D gene uncertain. V lost 7 bases, J lost 2 bases, and 11 bases lay in between. The CDR3 loop spans 13 amino acids. Germline CDR1 reads MNHEY; CDR2 reads SVGAGI. The chain's CDR3 is CASTPGKNYGYTF. The CDR3 coding sequence is TGTGCCAGCACCCCGGGGAAGAACTATGGCTACACCTTC.

The chain employs TRBV6-5 and TRBJ2-7, with 13 bases matching TRBD2. The V gene end was trimmed by 7 bases and the J gene end by 3 bases; junction bases not matched to a gene: 6. The CDR3 covers 15 residues. From germline, CDR1 is MNHEY and CDR2 SVGAGI. The CDR3 DNA follows: TGTGCCAGCACTACCGGGACTAGCGGGAACTACGAGCAGTACTTC. This sequence encodes CASTTGTSGNYEQYF.

V and J are TRBV25-1 and TRBJ1-4; weak D call: TRBD1 (5 bases). V was pared by 0 bases and J by 7 bases, with 15 bases between. The CDR3 has 16 amino acids. Germline V gives CDR1 MGHDK, CDR2 SYGVNS. The CDR3 region is CASSEYEQAKGEKLFF. The CDR3 nucleotides read TGTGCCAGCAGTGAATATGAACAGGCCAAGGGTGAAAAACTGTTTTTT.